The 22 T cell receptor beta chains presented below share a single source sample, sequenced in a study of response to subunit inactivated influenza vaccine. TCRdb passed the RT-PCR reads through MiXCR, listing each CDR3 protein once. The sample holds 530,000 or so distinct CDR3 sequences, around 13% seen once. This specimen was PBMCs from blood, taken approximately 13 days after vaccination. These receptors were obtained from a man in his forties or fifties who received an inactivated influenza vaccine.

The chain joins TRBV4-2 to TRBJ2-1; D gene ambiguous. With 1 base removed from V and 9 bases from J, the gap between germline ends came to 10 bases. This CDR3 spans 13 amino acids. CDR1 is LGHNA, CDR2 YNFKEQ, per germline. The CDR3 DNA reads as TGTGCCAGCAGCCAAGTAATTCGGAGTGAGCAGTTCTTC. It yields the protein CASSQVIRSEQFF.

This clonotype was observed a handful of times. V gene TRBV6-5 combines with J gene TRBJ2-2; 9 positions match TRBD2. J lost 7 bases, V lost 4 bases, and 7 bases had no gene match. The CDR3 is 15 residues long. Germline assignment: CDR1 MNHEY and CDR2 SVGAGI. The CDR3 DNA sequence: TGTGCCAGCAGTTCCGACTTAGCGGGAGACGGGGAGCTGTTTTTT. Protein product: CASSSDLAGDGELFF.

This clonotype was counted once. V gene TRBV4-1 combines with J gene TRBJ1-5; D remains ambiguous. Germline loops: CDR1 MGHRA, CDR2 YSYEKL. The CDR3 consists of 15 residues. Between the trimmed V and J ends, which lost 1 base and 11 bases, there was a span of 18 bases. CDR3: CASSQGQTGRESQHF. CDR3 in DNA: TGCGCCAGCAGCCAAGGGCAGACGGGCCGGGAGTCCCAGCATTTT.

Comment on this clonotype: An end of the junction does not agree with germline; a read error may underlie this. This chain connects TRBV28 to TRBJ2-7, with 7 bases aligning to TRBD2. The CDR3 loop spans 15 amino acids. From germline, CDR1 is MDHEN and CDR2 SYDVKM. In DNA form, the CDR3 reads TGTGCCAGCCGTTTCCACAGCGGGGACTCCTACGAGCAGTACTTC. Its protein is CASRFHSGDSYEQYF.

This clonotype has just a few counts. The rearrangement joins TRBV9 to TRBJ2-1; possibly TRBD2 for D (5 bases). Germline-derived CDR1 and CDR2 are SGDLS and YYNGEE. This CDR3 comprises 16 residues. V lost 0 bases and J 0 bases, leaving 10 bases between the germline ends. The CDR3 DNA follows: TGTGCCAGCAGCGTAGGCGGGCTGAGCTCCTACAATGAGCAGTTCTTC. Its translation is CASSVGGLSSYNEQFF.

This clonotype was counted between two and nine times. This chain links TRBV2 with TRBJ1-4; D is unclear. The CDR3 has 10 residues. Germline V gives CDR1 SNHLY, CDR2 FYNNEI. The V and J ends lost 4 bases and 7 bases respectively, with 1 base between them. CDR3 residues: CASSVEKLFF. CDR3 in DNA: TGTGCCAGCAGTGTTGAAAAACTGTTTTTT.

The CDR3: CASSQPSGRSYEQYF. In DNA, the CDR3 is TGTGCCAGCAGCCAACCCAGCGGGAGGTCCTACGAGCAGTACTTC. The V and J genes are TRBV3-1 and TRBJ2-7, with 9 nucleotides matching TRBD2. The V segment lost 2 bases and the J segment 1 base; nucleotides outside the gene matches: 3. The V gene's germline CDR1 is LGHDT and CDR2 YNNKEL (reference sequence). The length of the CDR3 is 15 residues.

This clonotype appeared a few times. J is TRBJ1-2 and V is TRBV4-2; 8 bases agree with TRBD1. V shed 1 base and J 7 bases; nucleotides not matched to a gene: 5. Germline lookup yields CDR1 LGHNA and CDR2 YNFKEQ. The CDR3 runs 14 residues. CDR3 in DNA: TGTGCCAGCAGCCAAGGGGGGACAGGTATTGGCTACACCTTC. It encodes CASSQGGTGIGYTF.

This clonotype was seen at least ten times. V usage is TRBV28 and J usage is TRBJ1-2; D may be TRBD1 (6 bases). The CDR3 totals 16 residues. CDR1 and CDR2 (germline): MDHEN, SYDVKM. The V gene lost 6 bases and the J gene lost 4 bases, with 21 bases spanning the gap. The CDR3 DNA reads as TGTGCCAGCAGGGGGGGCAGGGAAGTTAGGAGCTATGGCTACACCTTC. Encoded protein: CASRGGREVRSYGYTF.

The chain recombines TRBV6-2 or TRBV6-3 with TRBJ2-7; 8 bases are shared with TRBD1. Germline CDR1 is MNHEY and CDR2 is SVGEGT. With V trimmed by 7 bases and J by 6 bases, 8 bases remained unmatched. The length of the CDR3 is 13 residues. CDR3 sequence (DNA): TGTGCCAGCAAGCCGACAGGGGCGGGCGAGCAGTACTTC. Protein sequence: CASKPTGAGEQYF.

This sequence joins TRBV20-1 and TRBJ2-7; weak D call: TRBD1 (5 bases). Trimming took 6 bases from V and 3 from J, leaving 12 bases between them. This CDR3 is 12 amino acids long. Looked up from germline, CDR1 is DFQATT and CDR2 is SNEGSKA (reference sequence). CDR3 DNA sequence: TGCAGTGCGGAGAAGGGGCGCTACGAGCAGTACTTC. This codes for CSAEKGRYEQYF.

V and J are TRBV25-1 and TRBJ1-1, with D perhaps TRBD1 (5 bases). Looked up from germline, CDR1 is MGHDK and CDR2 is SYGVNS. This CDR3 region has 12 residues. Deletions cut 1 base from V and 7 bases from J, with 7 bases between. The CDR3 region is CASSEWQGEAFF. CDR3 sequence (DNA): TGTGCCAGCAGTGAATGGCAGGGTGAAGCTTTCTTT. Full variable domain (outside the CDR3, taken from reference TRBV25-1 and TRBJ1-1): EADIYQTPRYLVIGTGKKITLECSQTMGHDKMYWYQQDPGMELHLIHYSYGVNSTEKGDLSSESTVSRIRTEHFPLTLESARPSHTSQYLCASSEWQGEAFFGQGTRLTVV.

The chain combines TRBV19 with TRBJ2-1, with TRBD2 matching over 8 bases. Looked up from germline, CDR1 is LNHDA and CDR2 is SQIVND (reference sequence). The CDR3 consists of 15 residues. The V gene end was trimmed by 3 bases and the J gene end by 4 bases; junction bases not matched to a gene: 5. The CDR3 bases are TGTGCCAGTAGTATCCGGGGGGGGGAATACAATGAGCAGTTCTTC. It yields the protein CASSIRGGEYNEQFF.

The chain links TRBV5-6 to TRBJ2-2, with 11 bases that match TRBD2. The CDR3 spans 18 residues. The ends lost 0 bases at V and 2 bases at J; junction bases unmatched: 6. Germline V CDR1 and CDR2: SGHDT, YYEEEE. CDR3 DNA: TGTGCCAGCAGCTTGGGGACTAGCGGGTTTCGAAACACCGGGGAGCTGTTTTTT. It specifies CASSLGTSGFRNTGELFF. Complete variable domain (other parts from reference TRBV5-6 and TRBJ2-2): DAGVTQSPTHLIKTRGQQVTLRCSPKSGHDTVSWYQQALGQGPQFIFQYYEEEERQRGNFPDRFSGHQFPNYSSELNVNALLLGDSALYLCASSLGTSGFRNTGELFFGEGSRLTVL.

This clonotype has only a few counts. V usage is TRBV5-1 and J usage is TRBJ1-1; perhaps TRBD1 as D (5 bases). Germline CDR1 is SGHRS and CDR2 is YFSETQ. This CDR3 has 15 amino acids. Trimming shortened V by 0 bases and J by 4 bases, and 13 bases separated the two germline ends. The CDR3 protein is CASSLGGALGTEAFF. The DNA of the CDR3 is TGCGCCAGCAGCTTGGGTGGGGCATTAGGCACTGAAGCTTTCTTT.

The rearrangement uses TRBV6-5 and TRBJ1-1; tentatively, D is TRBD1 (5 bases). V lost 1 base to trimming and J lost 3 bases, with 15 bases between them. CDR3 length: 16 residues. Germline CDR1 and CDR2: MNHEY and SVGAGI. In nucleotides, the CDR3 is TGTGCCAGCAGTTACTTCAGGGTCCGTGCGTACACTGAAGCTTTCTTT. The encoded protein is CASSYFRVRAYTEAFF.

In this sample, this clonotype turned up a few times. The CDR3 reads CASSRLAGADWELFF. The DNA for the CDR3 is TGTGCCAGCAGCCGACTAGCGGGAGCTGACTGGGAGCTGTTTTTT. The rearrangement links TRBV4-2 to TRBJ2-2, with TRBD2 matching 12 bases. CDR3 length equals 15 residues. Germline assignment: CDR1 LGHNA and CDR2 YNFKEQ. V shed 4 bases, J shed 9 bases, and the junction held 6 bases outside the gene matches.

The V call is TRBV2, the J call TRBJ2-4; D is unresolved. CDR1 is SNHLY and CDR2 is FYNNEI in the germline V gene. With 4 bases removed from V and 5 bases from J, the gap between germline ends came to 3 bases. The CDR3 is 11 amino acids. CDR3 sequence: CASSAQNIQYF. The CDR3 region has the DNA TGTGCCAGCAGTGCTCAAAACATTCAGTACTTC.

The V and J genes are TRBV29-1 and TRBJ2-3; D might be TRBD2 (5 bases). The CDR3 sequence is 12 residues long. Germline-derived CDR1 and CDR2 are SQVTM and ANQGSEA. V was cut by 4 bases and J by 10 bases, with 15 bases left in between. CDR3 region: CSVGTLASAQYF. DNA for the CDR3: TGCAGCGTTGGAACTTTAGCGAGTGCGCAGTATTTT.

The V call is TRBV25-1, the J call TRBJ1-5; TRBD1 is a possible D gene (6 bases). This CDR3 has 14 residues. Looked up from germline, CDR1 is MGHDK and CDR2 is SYGVNS. V was cut by 6 bases and J by 2 bases, with 11 bases left in between. CDR3 residues: CASSRSGGNQPQHF. CDR3 sequence (DNA): TGTGCCAGCAGCCGGTCAGGGGGCAATCAGCCCCAGCATTTT.

The V call is TRBV7-2, the J call TRBJ1-2; perhaps TRBD1 as D (5 bases). Trimming took 1 base from V and 5 from J, leaving 11 bases between them. Germline values: CDR1 SGHTA, CDR2 FQGNSA. The CDR3 is 14 amino acids. The CDR3 coding sequence is TGTGCCAGCAGCTTAGGTGGAGGGGTATATGGCTACACCTTC. It specifies CASSLGGGVYGYTF.

The CDR3 DNA is TGCGCCAGCACCCCTTTGGGTGGACTAGCGGGGGCGAGAGATACGCAGTATTTT. Translated: CASTPLGGLAGARDTQYF. The rearrangement uses TRBV4-1 and TRBJ2-3, with 13 bases lining up with TRBD2. Germline values: CDR1 MGHRA, CDR2 YSYEKL. The CDR3 loop spans 18 amino acids. Trimming removed 7 bases from V and 5 bases from J; junction bases left unmatched: 15.